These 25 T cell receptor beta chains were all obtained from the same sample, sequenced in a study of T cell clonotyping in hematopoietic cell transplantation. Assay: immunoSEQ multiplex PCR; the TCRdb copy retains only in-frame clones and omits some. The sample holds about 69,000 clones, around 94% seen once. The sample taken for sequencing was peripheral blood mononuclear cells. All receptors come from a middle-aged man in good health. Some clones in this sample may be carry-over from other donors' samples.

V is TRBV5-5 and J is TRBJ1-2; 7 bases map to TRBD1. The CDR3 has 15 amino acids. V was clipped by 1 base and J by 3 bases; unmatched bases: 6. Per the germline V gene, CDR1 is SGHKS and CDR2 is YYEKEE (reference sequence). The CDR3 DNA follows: TGTGCCAGCAGCTTGCTATTCACAGGGGACTATGGCTACACCTTC. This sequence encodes CASSLLFTGDYGYTF.

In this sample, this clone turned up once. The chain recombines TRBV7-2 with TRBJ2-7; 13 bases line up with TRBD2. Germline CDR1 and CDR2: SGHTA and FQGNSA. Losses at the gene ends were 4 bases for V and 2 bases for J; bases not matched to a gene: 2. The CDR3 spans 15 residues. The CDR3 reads CASSWTSGGTYEQYF. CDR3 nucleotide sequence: TGTGCCAGCAGCTGGACTAGCGGGGGTACCTACGAGCAGTACTTC.

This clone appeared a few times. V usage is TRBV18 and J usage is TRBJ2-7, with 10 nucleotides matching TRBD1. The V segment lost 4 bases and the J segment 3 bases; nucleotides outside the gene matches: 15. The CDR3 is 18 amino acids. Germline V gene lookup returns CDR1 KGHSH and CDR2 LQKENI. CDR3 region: CASSHTTMAGQGIYEQYF. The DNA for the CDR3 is TGTGCCAGCTCACACACCACTATGGCGGGACAGGGGATCTACGAGCAGTACTTC. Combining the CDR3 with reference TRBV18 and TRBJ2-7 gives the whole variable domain NAGVMQNPRHLVRRRGQEARLRCSPMKGHSHVYWYRQLPEEGLKFMVYLQKENIIDESGMPKERFSAEFPKEGPSILRIQQVVRGDSAAYFCASSHTTMAGQGIYEQYFGPGTRLTVT.

This chain's CDR3 is CASSEWRGEKLFF. CDR3 bases: TGTGCCAGCAGTGAATGGAGGGGTGAAAAACTGTTTTTT. The chain has TRBV6-1 and TRBJ1-4; D is perhaps TRBD1 (5 bases). This CDR3 region has 13 residues. The V end was cut by 2 bases, the J end by 7 bases, with 8 bases between. Germline lookup yields CDR1 MNHNS and CDR2 SASEGT.

For the CDR3, the DNA is TGTGCCAGTAGTATATCCGGCGCCCATGCTAGCGGCTACACCTTC. It is translated as CASSISGAHASGYTF. The rearrangement links TRBV19 to TRBJ1-2; unclear D gene. This CDR3 spans 15 amino acids. V lost 2 bases, J lost 8 bases, and 18 bases lay in between. The germline V gene encodes CDR1 LNHDA and CDR2 SQIVND (reference sequence).

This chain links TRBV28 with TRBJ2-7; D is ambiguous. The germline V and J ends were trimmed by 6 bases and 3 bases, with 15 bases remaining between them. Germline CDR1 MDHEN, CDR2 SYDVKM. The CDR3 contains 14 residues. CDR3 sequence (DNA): TGTGCCAGCAGCTTCGTTGGCAGATTCTACGAGCAGTACTTC. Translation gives CASSFVGRFYEQYF.

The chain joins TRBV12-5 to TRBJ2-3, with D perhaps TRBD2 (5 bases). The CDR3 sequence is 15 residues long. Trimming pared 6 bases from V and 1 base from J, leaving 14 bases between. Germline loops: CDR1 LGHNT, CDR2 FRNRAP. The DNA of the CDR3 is TGTGCTAGTGGCCCGGGGTCTCGTGGCACAGATACGCAGTATTTT. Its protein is CASGPGSRGTDTQYF.

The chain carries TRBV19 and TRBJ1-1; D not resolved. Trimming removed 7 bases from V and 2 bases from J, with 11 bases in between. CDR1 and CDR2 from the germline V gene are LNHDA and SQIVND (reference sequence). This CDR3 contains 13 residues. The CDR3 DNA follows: TGTGCCAGTACCCTGGGGTTCAACACTGAAGCTTTCTTT. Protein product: CASTLGFNTEAFF. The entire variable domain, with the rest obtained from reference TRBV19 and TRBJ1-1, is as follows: DGGITQSPKYLFRKEGQNVTLSCEQNLNHDAMYWYRQDPGQGLRLIYYSQIVNDFQKGDIAEGYSVSREKKESFPLTVTSAQKNPTAFYLCASTLGFNTEAFFGQGTRLTVV.

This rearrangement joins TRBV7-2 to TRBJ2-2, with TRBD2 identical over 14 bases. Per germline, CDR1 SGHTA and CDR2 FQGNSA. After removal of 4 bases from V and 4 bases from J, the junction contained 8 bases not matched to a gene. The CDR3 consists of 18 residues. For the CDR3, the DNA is TGTGCCAGCAGCTCCCCGACTAGCGGGGGGGCTATCACCGGGGAGCTGTTTTTT. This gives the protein CASSSPTSGGAITGELFF.

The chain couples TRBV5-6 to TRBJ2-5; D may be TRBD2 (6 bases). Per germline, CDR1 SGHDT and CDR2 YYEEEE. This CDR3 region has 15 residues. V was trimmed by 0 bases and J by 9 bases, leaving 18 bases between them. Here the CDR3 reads CASSLAATGTEAQYF. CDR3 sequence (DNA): TGTGCCAGCAGCTTGGCCGCCACGGGGACTGAGGCCCAGTACTTC.

The CDR3 region is CASSRTDSNQPQHF. The CDR3 bases are TGTGCCAGCAGCCGGACGGACAGCAATCAGCCCCAGCATTTT. The rearrangement joins TRBV9 to TRBJ1-5; D is unclear. Germline V gene sequence: CDR1 SGDLS, CDR2 YYNGEE. Trimming cost V 4 bases and J 1 base, with 9 bases left between them. There are 14 residues in the CDR3. The full variable domain, with the rest looked up from reference TRBV9 and TRBJ1-5, is DSGVTQTPKHLITATGQRVTLRCSPRSGDLSVYWYQQSLDQGLQFLIQYYNGEERAKGNILERFSAQQFPDLHSELNLSSLELGDSALYFCASSRTDSNQPQHFGDGTRLSIL.

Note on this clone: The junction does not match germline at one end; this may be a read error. The CDR3 sequence is CASSAPTAALSCF. The CDR3 DNA is TGTGCCAGCAGTGCCCCGACAGCCGCCTTGTCGTGCTTC. This chain connects TRBV28 to TRBJ2-7; TRBD1 is a possible D gene (5 bases). This CDR3 region has 13 residues. Germline values: CDR1 MDHEN, CDR2 SYDVKM.

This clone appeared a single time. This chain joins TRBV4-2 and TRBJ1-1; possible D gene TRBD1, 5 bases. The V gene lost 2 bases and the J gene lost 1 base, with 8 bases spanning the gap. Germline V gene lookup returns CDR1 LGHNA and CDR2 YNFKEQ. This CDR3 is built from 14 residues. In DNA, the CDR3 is TGTGCCAGCAGCCAATGGGACCCGAACACTGAAGCTTTCTTT. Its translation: CASSQWDPNTEAFF.

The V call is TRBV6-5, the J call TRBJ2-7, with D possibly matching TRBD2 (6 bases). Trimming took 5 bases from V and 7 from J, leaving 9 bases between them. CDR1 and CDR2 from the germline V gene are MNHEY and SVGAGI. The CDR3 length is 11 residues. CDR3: CASSPGGEQYF. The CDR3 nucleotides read TGTGCCAGCAGTCCCGGGGGAGAGCAGTACTTC.

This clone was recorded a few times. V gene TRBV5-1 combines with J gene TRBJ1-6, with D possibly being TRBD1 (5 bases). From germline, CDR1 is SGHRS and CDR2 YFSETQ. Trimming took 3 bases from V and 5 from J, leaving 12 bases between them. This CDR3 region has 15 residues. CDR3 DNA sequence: TGCGCCAGCAGCTCGTACCAGGGCGATAATTCACCCCTCCACTTT. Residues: CASSSYQGDNSPLHF.

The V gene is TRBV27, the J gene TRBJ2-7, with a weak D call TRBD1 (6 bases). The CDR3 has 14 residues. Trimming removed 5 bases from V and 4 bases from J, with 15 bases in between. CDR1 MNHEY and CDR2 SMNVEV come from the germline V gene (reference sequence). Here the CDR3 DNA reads TGTGCCAGCAGTCTCGGAAAAGGGGGATACGAGCAGTACTTC. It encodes CASSLGKGGYEQYF.

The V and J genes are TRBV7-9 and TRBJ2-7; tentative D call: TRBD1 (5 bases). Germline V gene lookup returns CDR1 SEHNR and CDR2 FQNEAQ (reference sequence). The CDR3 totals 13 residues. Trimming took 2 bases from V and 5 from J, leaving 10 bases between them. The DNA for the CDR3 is TGTGCCAGCAGCTTATACTCAGGGAACGAGCAGTACTTC. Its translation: CASSLYSGNEQYF.

The CDR3 DNA sequence: TGTGCCAGCAGTTTCATCCGGGGCTTCACCCTACACAATGAGCAGTTCTTC. It codes for CASSFIRGFTLHNEQFF. The rearrangement uses TRBV27 and TRBJ2-1; D tentatively reads TRBD1 or TRBD2 (5 bases each). The CDR3 is 17 residues long. Trimming cost V 3 bases and J 5 bases, with 20 bases left between them. From germline, CDR1 is MNHEY and CDR2 SMNVEV (reference sequence).

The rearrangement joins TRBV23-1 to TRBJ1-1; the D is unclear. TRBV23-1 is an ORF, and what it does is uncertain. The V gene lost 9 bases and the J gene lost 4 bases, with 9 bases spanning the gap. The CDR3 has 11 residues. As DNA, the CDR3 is TGCGCCAGAATAAGGTGCACTGAAGCTTTCTTT. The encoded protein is CARIRCTEAFF.

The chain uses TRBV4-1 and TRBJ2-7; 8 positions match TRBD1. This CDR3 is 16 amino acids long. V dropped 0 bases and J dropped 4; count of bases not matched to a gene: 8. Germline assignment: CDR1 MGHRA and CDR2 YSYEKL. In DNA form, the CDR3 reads TGCGCCAGCAGCCAAGATCACCCAGGGGGCACTTACGAGCAGTACTTC. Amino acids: CASSQDHPGGTYEQYF.

The CDR3 is CASSISRWNYTF. DNA of the CDR3: TGTGCCAGTAGTATTTCTCGGTGGAACTACACCTTC. The chain joins TRBV19 to TRBJ1-2, with unresolved D. V dropped 3 bases and J dropped 10 bases, with 12 bases sitting between them. Germline-derived CDR1 and CDR2 are LNHDA and SQIVND (reference sequence). The CDR3 is 12 amino acids.

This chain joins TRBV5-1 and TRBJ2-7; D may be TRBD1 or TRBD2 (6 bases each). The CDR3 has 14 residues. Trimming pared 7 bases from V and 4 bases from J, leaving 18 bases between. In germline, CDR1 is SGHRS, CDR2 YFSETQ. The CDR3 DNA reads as TGCGCCAGCCGGACAGCCGAGGAGGGGTACGAGCAGTACTTC. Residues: CASRTAEEGYEQYF.

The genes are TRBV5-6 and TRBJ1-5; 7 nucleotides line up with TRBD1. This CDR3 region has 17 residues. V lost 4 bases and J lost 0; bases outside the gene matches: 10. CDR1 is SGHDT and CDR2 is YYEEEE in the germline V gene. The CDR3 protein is CASSGGQDRNSNQPQHF. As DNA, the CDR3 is TGTGCCAGCAGCGGCGGACAGGACCGTAATAGCAATCAGCCCCAGCATTTT.

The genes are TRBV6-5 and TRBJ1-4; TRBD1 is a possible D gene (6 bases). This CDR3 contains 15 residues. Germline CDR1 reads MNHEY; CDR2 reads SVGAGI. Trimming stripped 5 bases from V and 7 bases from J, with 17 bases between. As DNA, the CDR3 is TGTGCCAGCAGTGCACAGGGAAGTTTCGCTGAAAAACTGTTTTTT. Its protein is CASSAQGSFAEKLFF.

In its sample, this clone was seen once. For the CDR3, the DNA is TGTGCCAGTAGGACATATGGAAACACCATATATTTT. Its protein product is CASRTYGNTIYF. The rearrangement links TRBV19 to TRBJ1-3, with D unresolved. The CDR3 consists of 12 residues. Germline CDR1 reads LNHDA; CDR2 reads SQIVND (reference sequence). The V end was cut by 6 bases, the J end by 3 bases, with 6 bases between.